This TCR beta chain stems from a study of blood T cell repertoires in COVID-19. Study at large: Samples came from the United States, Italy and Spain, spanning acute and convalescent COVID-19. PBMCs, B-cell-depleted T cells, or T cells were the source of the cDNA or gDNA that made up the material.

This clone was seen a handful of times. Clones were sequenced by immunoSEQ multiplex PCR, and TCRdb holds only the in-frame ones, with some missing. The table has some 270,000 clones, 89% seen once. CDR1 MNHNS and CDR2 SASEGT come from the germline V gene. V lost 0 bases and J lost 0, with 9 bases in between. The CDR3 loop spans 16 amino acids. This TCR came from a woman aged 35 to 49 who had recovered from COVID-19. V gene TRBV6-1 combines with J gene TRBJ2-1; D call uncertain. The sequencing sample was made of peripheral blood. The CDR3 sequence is CASSEASASSYNEQFF. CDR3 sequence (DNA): TGTGCCAGCAGTGAAGCTTCAGCTAGCTCCTACAATGAGCAGTTCTTC.